This T cell receptor beta chain came from a study of cytomegalovirus exposure and HLA in healthy donors. The study's findings and limits: There were about 160 TCR beta chains listed as cytomegalovirus-associated. In an earlier analysis, productive rearrangement rates for most beta V segments clustered near 87% or 30%. A further, later analysis showed that HLA-associated TCR beta chains (compared with equally common others) were more clonally expanded. One cluster of highly shared sequence variants probably arose as a sequencing artifact.

PCR amplification relied on 60 Vbeta primers (plus 13 Jbeta primers). Method: immunoSEQ multiplex PCR; TCRdb's copy keeps in-frame clones and lacks some. The table includes approximately 100,000 clones, 85% detected once. Germline V gives CDR1 SGDLS, CDR2 YYNGEE. This CDR3 is built from 16 residues. Germline trimming cut 3 bases from V and 3 bases from J; bases unmatched to any gene: 4. As for this clone: The antigen is undetermined. Other DNA variants within this sample encode the same CDR3.

The V and J genes are TRBV9 and TRBJ1-4; 11 nucleotides agree with TRBD1. The sample consisted of PBMCs. The source is a man aged 35-49 years in good health and CMV-seropositive. CDR3 in DNA: TGTGCCAGCAGCGGGGGACAGGGGGTGGCTAATGAAAAACTGTTTTTT. This sequence encodes CASSGGQGVANEKLFF.